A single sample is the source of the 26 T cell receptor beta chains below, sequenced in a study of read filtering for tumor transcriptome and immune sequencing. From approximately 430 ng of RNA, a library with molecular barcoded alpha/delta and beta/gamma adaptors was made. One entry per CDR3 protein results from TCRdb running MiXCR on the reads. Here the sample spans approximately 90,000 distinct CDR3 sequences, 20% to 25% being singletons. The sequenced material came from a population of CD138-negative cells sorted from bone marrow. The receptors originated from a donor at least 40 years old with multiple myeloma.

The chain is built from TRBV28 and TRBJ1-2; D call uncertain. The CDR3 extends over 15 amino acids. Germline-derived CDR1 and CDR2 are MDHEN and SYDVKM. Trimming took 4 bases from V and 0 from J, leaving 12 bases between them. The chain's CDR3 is CASSSGDPANYGYTF. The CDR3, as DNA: TGTGCCAGCAGTTCAGGAGACCCAGCTAACTATGGCTACACCTTC.

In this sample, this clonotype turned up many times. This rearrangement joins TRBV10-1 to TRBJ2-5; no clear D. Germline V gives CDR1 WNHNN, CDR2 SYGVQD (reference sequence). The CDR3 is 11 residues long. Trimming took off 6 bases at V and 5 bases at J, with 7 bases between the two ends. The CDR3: CASSGKETQYF. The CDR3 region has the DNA TGCGCCAGCAGCGGAAAGGAGACCCAGTACTTC.

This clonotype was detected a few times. The CDR3 loop is CAISQASGVSTDTQYF. Here the CDR3 DNA reads TGTGCCATCAGTCAGGCCAGCGGGGTCAGCACAGATACGCAGTATTTT. This rearrangement joins TRBV10-3 to TRBJ2-3, with 7 bases that match TRBD2. Germline CDR1 ENHRY, CDR2 SYGVKD. The CDR3 is 16 amino acids. After removal of 5 bases from V and 0 bases from J, the junction contained 8 bases not matched to a gene.

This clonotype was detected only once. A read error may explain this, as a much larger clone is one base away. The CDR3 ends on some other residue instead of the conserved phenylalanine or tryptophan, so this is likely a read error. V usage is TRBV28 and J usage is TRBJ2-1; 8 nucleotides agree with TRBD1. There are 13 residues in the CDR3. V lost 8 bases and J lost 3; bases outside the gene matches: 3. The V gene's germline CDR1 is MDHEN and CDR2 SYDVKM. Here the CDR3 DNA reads TGTGCCAGCCGGGACAGGCACTACAATGAGCAGTTCTCC. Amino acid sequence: CASRDRHYNEQFS.

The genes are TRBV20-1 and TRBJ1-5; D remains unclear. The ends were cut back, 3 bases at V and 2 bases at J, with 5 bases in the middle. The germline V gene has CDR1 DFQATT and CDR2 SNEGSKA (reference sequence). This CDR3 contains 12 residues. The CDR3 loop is CSASRGNQPQHF. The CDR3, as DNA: TGCAGTGCTAGTCGTGGCAATCAGCCCCAGCATTTT.

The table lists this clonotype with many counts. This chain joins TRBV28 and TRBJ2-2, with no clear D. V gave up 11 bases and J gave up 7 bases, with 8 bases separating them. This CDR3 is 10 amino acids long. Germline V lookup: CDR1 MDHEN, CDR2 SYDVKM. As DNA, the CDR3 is TGTGCCGCAGCTGGCGGGGAGCTGTTTTTT. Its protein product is CAAAGGELFF.

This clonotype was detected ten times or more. The CDR3, as DNA: TGTGCCAGCAGCCTGTTGGGGGAGCAGTACTTC. Protein: CASSLLGEQYF. This chain joins TRBV28 and TRBJ2-7, with unresolved D. V was shortened by 6 bases and J by 7 bases, with 10 bases between the two germline ends. This CDR3 contains 11 residues. Germline loops: CDR1 MDHEN, CDR2 SYDVKM.

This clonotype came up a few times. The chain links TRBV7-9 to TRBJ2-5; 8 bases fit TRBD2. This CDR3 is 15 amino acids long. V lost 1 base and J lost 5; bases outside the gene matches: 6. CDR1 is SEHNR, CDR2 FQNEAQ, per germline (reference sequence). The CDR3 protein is CASSLGAGVWETQYF. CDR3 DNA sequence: TGTGCCAGCAGCTTAGGAGCGGGGGTCTGGGAGACCCAGTACTTC.

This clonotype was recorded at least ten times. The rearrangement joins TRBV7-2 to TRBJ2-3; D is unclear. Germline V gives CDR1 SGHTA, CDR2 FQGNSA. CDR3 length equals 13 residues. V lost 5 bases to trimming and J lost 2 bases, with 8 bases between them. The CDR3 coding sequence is TGTGCCAGCAGCCCCCAGGTCACAGATACGCAGTATTTT. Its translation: CASSPQVTDTQYF.

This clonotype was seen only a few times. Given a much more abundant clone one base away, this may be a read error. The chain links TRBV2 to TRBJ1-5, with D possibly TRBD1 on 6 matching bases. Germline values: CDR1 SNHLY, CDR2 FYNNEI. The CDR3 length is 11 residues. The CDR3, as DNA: TGTGCCAGCAGTGGAGGACAGCCCCAGCGTTTT. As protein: CASSGGQPQRF.

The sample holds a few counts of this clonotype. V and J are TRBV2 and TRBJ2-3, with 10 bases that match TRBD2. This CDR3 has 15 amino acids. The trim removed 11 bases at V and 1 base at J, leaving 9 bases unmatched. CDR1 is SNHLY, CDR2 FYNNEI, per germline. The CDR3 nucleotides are TGTGCCCGCGGAAGAGGACTAGCGGGCACAGATACGCAGTATTTT. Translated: CARGRGLAGTDTQYF.

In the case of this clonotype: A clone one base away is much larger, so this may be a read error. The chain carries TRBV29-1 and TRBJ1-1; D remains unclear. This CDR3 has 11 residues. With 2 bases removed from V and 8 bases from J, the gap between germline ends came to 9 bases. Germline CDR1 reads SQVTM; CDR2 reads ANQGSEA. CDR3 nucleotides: TGCAGCGTTGAACGTCGGGAAGAAGCTTTCTTT. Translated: CSVERREEAFF.

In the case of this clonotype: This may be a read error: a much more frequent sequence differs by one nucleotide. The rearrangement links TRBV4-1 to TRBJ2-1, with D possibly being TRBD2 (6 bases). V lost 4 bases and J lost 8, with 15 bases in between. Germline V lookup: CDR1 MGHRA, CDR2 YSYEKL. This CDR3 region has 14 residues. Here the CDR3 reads CASSRGRGIDEQFF. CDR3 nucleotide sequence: TGCGCCAGCAGCCGCGGACGGGGGATCGATGAGCAGTTCTTC.

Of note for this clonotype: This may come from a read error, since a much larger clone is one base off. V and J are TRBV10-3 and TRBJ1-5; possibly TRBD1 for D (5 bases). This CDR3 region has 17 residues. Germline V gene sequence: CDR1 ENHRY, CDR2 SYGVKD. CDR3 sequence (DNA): TGTGTCATCAGTGAGTCGAAAGGGGCGAGGGGCAATCAGCCCCAGCATTTT. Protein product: CVISESKGARGNQPQHF.

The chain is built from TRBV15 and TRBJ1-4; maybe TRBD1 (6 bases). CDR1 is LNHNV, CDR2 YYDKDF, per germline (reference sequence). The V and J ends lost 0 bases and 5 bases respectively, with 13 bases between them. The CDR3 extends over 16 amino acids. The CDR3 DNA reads TGTGCCACCAGCAGAGATTGGGGAGGGGGGAATGAAAAACTGTTTTTT. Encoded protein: CATSRDWGGGNEKLFF.

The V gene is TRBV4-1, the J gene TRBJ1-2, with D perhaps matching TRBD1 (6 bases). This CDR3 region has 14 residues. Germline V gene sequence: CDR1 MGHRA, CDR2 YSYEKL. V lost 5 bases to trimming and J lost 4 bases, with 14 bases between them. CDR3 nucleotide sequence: TGCGCCAGCAGCATACAGGGTGCCGGCTATGGCTACACCTTC. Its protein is CASSIQGAGYGYTF.

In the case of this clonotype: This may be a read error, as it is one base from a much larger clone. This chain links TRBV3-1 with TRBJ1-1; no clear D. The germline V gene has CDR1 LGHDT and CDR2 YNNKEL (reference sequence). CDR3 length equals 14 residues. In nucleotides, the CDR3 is TGTGCCAGCAGCCACCTGGCGGGGAACACTGAAGCTTCCTTT. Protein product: CASSHLAGNTEASF. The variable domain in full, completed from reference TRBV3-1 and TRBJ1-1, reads DTAVSQTPKYLVTQMGNDKSIKCEQNLGHDTMYWYKQDSKKFLKIMFSYNNKELIINETVPNRFSPKSPDKAHLNLHINSLELGDSAVYFCASSHLAGNTEASFGQGTRLTVV.

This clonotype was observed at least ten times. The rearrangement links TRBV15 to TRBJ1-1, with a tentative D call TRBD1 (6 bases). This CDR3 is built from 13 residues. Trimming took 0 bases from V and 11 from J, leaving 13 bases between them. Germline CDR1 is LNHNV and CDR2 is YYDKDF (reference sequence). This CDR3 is CATSRDRGAEAFF. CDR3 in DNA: TGTGCCACCAGCAGAGACCGGGGGGCAGAGGCTTTCTTT. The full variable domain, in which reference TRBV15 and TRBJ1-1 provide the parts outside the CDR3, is DAMVIQNPRYQVTQFGKPVTLSCSQTLNHNVMYWYQQKSSQAPKLLFHYYDKDFNNEADTPDNFQSRRPNTSFCFLDIRSPGLGDTAMYLCATSRDRGAEAFFGQGTRLTVV.

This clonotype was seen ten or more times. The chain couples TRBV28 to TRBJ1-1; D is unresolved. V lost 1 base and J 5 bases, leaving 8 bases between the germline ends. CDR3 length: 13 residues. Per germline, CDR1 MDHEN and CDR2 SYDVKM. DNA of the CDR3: TGTGCCAGCAGTTTATTGGGTCAGACTGAAGCTTTCTTT. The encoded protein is CASSLLGQTEAFF.

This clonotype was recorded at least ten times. The CDR3, as DNA: TGTGCCAGCAGTCCACCGGGAAATTTAGCTTTCTTT. Encoded protein: CASSPPGNLAFF. The chain recombines TRBV28 with TRBJ1-1; D gene uncertain. The CDR3 runs 12 residues. Germline V gene lookup returns CDR1 MDHEN and CDR2 SYDVKM. V lost 5 bases, J lost 10 bases, and 14 bases lay in between.

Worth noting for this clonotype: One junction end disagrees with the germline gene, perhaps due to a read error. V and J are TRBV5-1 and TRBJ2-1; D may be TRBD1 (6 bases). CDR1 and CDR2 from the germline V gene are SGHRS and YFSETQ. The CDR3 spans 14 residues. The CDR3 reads CASSLQGRGNEQLF. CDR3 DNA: TGCGCCAGCAGCTTACAGGGTAGGGGCAATGAGCAGCTCTTC.

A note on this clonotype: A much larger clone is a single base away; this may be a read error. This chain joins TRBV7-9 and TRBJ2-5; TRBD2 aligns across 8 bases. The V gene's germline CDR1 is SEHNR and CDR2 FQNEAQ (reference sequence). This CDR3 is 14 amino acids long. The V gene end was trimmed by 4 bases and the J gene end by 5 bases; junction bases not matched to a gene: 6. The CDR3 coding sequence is TGTGCCAGCAGCTCCCCGGGGGGGTTGGAGACCCAGTACTTC. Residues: CASSSPGGLETQYF.

The CDR3: CASSQLSYGGELFF. The CDR3 nucleotides are TGTGCCAGCAGCCAACTGAGTTACGGCGGGGAGCTGTTTTTT. This chain links TRBV3-1 with TRBJ2-2, with D unresolved. The V gene's germline CDR1 is LGHDT and CDR2 YNNKEL (reference sequence). Trimming took 2 bases from V and 7 from J, leaving 11 bases between them. The CDR3 is 14 residues long.

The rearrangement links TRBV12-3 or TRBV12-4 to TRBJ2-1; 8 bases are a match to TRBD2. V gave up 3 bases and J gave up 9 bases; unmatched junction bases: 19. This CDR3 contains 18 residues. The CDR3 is CASSFVLAGARSCSEQFF. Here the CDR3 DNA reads TGTGCCAGCAGTTTTGTTCTAGCGGGCGCTCGCTCCTGCAGTGAGCAGTTCTTC.

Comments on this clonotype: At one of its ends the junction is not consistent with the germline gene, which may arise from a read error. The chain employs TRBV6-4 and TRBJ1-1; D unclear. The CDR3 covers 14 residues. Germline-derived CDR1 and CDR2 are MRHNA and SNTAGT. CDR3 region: CACSNSMKNTEAFF. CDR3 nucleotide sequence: TGTGCCTGCAGTAACTCGATGAAGAACACTGAAGCTTTCTTT.

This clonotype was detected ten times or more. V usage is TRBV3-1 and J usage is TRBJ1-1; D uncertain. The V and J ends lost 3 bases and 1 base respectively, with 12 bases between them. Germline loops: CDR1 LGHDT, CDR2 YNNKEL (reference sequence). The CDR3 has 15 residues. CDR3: CASSHRGRSNTEAFF. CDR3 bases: TGTGCCAGCAGCCATCGAGGACGGTCGAACACTGAAGCTTTCTTT.